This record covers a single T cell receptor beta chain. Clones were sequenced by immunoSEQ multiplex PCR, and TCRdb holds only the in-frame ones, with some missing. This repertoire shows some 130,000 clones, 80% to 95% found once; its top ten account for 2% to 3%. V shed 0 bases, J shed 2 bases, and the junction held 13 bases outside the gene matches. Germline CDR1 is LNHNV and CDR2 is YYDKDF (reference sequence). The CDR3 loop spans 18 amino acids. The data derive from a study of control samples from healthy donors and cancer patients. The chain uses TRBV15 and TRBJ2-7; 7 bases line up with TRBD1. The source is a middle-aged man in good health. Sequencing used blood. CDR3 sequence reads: CATSRDRPDREFPYEQYF. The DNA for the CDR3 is TGTGCCACCAGCAGAGATCGGCCCGACAGGGAATTCCCCTACGAGCAGTACTTC.